Below, 13 T cell receptor beta chains from the same sample are listed, as sequenced in a study of T cell repertoires in cytomegalovirus infection. Each CDR3 protein is one row after TCRdb ran MiXCR on the reads. In the table there are about 900,000 distinct CDR3 sequences, roughly 30% of which are singletons. These TCRs' antigens remain unknown. The material was cultured CD8+ T cells from PBMCs, obtained from culture after CMV antigen stimulation. These receptors were collected from a human donor in good health (CMV status not recorded). Some clones in this sample may be carry-over from other donors' samples.

The chain uses TRBV7-7 and TRBJ2-3; D is perhaps TRBD2 (5 bases). The CDR3 has 15 amino acids. Germline values: CDR1 SSHAT, CDR2 FNYEAQ (reference sequence). The CDR3 coding sequence is TGTGCTAGCCAACGAGACTACGGGAGCACAGATACGCAGTATTTT. Amino acids: CASQRDYGSTDTQYF.

This clonotype was observed at least ten times. The genes are TRBV5-6 and TRBJ2-5, with D unclear. Germline V gene lookup returns CDR1 SGHDT and CDR2 YYEEEE. V lost 0 bases and J 3 bases, leaving 3 bases between the germline ends. The CDR3 has 12 residues. CDR3 sequence: CASSLEEETQYF. Here the CDR3 DNA reads TGTGCCAGCAGCTTGGAGGAAGAGACCCAGTACTTC.

Details on this clonotype: This sequence may be a read error, since a much larger clone differs from it by one base. V and J are TRBV7-2 and TRBJ1-1; D may be TRBD1 (5 bases). CDR3 size: 14 residues. The germline gives CDR1 SGHTA, CDR2 FQGNSA. The CDR3 DNA reads TGTGTCAGTAAAAATCCAGGGTGGGGCACTGAAGCTTTCTTT. This codes for CVSKNPGWGTEAFF.

The table lists this clonotype with many counts. This chain links TRBV27 with TRBJ1-2, with D possibly being TRBD1 (5 bases). V lost 6 bases to trimming and J lost 8 bases, with 22 bases between them. The CDR3 runs to 15 residues. CDR1 is MNHEY and CDR2 is SMNVEV in the germline V gene (reference sequence). The CDR3 DNA reads as TGTGCCAGCAGGGACACATTTTATTCTTATGGAGGCTACACCTTC. Translation: CASRDTFYSYGGYTF.

This clonotype occurred a few times. The rearrangement links TRBV12-3 or TRBV12-4 to TRBJ1-5; 7 bases align to TRBD1. Trimming at V came to 4 bases and at J to 0 bases, leaving 18 bases not matched to a gene. This CDR3 has 20 residues. DNA for the CDR3: TGTGCCAGCAGTTCAAGCTGGGACAGAACAGCCAAGTATAGCAATCAGCCCCAGCATTTT. It yields the protein CASSSSWDRTAKYSNQPQHF.

This clonotype was picked up a small number of times. This sequence joins TRBV6-2 or TRBV6-3 and TRBJ2-1; TRBD2 agrees at 10 bases. Germline V gives CDR1 MNHEY, CDR2 SVGEGT. V shed 2 bases, J shed 8 bases, and the junction held 12 bases outside the gene matches. The CDR3 runs to 17 residues. DNA for the CDR3: TGTGCCAGCAGTTACGAGAATAGCGGGGGGCCCTTAGATGAGCAGTTCTTC. This encodes CASSYENSGGPLDEQFF.

This clonotype occurred a few times. This rearrangement joins TRBV24-1 to TRBJ1-2, with D maybe TRBD1 (5 bases). V was pared by 1 base and J by 5 bases, with 10 bases between. The length of the CDR3 is 14 residues. Germline V gives CDR1 KGHDR, CDR2 SFDVKD. Here the CDR3 DNA reads TGTGCCACCAGTGATTTATCTAGGGGTTATGGCTACACCTTC. Translated: CATSDLSRGYGYTF.

This clonotype was detected a few times. The chain uses TRBV28 and TRBJ1-2, with D unclear. The length of the CDR3 is 14 residues. The V gene's germline CDR1 is MDHEN and CDR2 SYDVKM. V lost 7 bases, J lost 2 bases, and 14 bases lay in between. CDR3 residues: CASTLGGSNYGYTF. In nucleotides, the CDR3 is TGTGCCAGCACCTTAGGCGGATCAAACTATGGCTACACCTTC.

This chain uses TRBV5-3 with TRBJ1-1; the match to TRBD1 covers 9 bases. TRBV5-3 carries the ORF label, with uncertain function. The CDR3 sequence is 17 residues long. V dropped 10 bases and J dropped 6; count of bases not matched to a gene: 22. The CDR3, as DNA: TGTGCCTCATTTTCTCTAGCCCGGGACAGGGTTCGCCCTGAAGCTTTCTTT. This translates into CASFSLARDRVRPEAFF.

The chain carries TRBV5-8 and TRBJ2-5, with D perhaps matching TRBD1 (7 bases). V was shortened by 7 bases and J by 1 base, with 14 bases between the two germline ends. Germline V gene sequence: CDR1 SGHTS, CDR2 YDEGEE. The length of the CDR3 is 14 residues. In DNA form, the CDR3 reads TGTGCCAGCGACAGGGAGGATCTCCAAGAGACCCAGTACTTC. This gives the protein CASDREDLQETQYF.

This rearrangement joins TRBV29-1 to TRBJ1-2; 10 bases map to TRBD1. Germline loops: CDR1 SQVTM, CDR2 ANQGSEA. V trimming: 6 bases; J trimming: 0 bases; junction bases outside the gene matches: 10. The length of the CDR3 is 16 residues. Here the CDR3 reads CSVAAGQGDANYGYTF. CDR3 DNA: TGCAGCGTCGCAGCAGGACAGGGGGATGCTAACTATGGCTACACCTTC.

In its sample, this clonotype was seen a few times. This sequence joins TRBV7-8 and TRBJ2-3; D is unclear. Trimming cost V 5 bases and J 5 bases, with 14 bases left between them. CDR1 and CDR2 (germline): SGHVS, FQNEAQ. The CDR3 covers 14 residues. The CDR3 nucleotides read TGTGCCAGCAGCCCATCGGGTTTGGGAGATACGCAGTATTTT. Its protein product is CASSPSGLGDTQYF.

The chain uses TRBV10-3 and TRBJ2-3; no clear D. The CDR3 is 13 amino acids. Germline values: CDR1 ENHRY, CDR2 SYGVKD. V lost 7 bases to trimming and J lost 6 bases, with 14 bases between them. CDR3 sequence: CAITQAPEDTQYF. The CDR3 bases are TGTGCCATCACCCAGGCACCAGAGGATACGCAGTATTTT.